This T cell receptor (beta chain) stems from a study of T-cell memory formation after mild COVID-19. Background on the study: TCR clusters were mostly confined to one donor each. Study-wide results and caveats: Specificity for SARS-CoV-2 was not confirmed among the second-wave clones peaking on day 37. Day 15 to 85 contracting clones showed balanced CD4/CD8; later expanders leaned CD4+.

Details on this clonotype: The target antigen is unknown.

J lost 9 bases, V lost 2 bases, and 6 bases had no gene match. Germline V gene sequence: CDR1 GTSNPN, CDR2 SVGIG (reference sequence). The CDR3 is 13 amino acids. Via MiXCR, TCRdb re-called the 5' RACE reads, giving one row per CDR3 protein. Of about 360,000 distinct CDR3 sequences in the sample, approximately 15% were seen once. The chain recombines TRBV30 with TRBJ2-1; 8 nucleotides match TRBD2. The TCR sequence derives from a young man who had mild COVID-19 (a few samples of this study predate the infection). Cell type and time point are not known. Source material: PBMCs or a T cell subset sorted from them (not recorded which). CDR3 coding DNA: TGTGCCTGGAGTTCCGGGGGGGCGTCTGAGCAGTTCTTC. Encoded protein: CAWSSGGASEQFF.